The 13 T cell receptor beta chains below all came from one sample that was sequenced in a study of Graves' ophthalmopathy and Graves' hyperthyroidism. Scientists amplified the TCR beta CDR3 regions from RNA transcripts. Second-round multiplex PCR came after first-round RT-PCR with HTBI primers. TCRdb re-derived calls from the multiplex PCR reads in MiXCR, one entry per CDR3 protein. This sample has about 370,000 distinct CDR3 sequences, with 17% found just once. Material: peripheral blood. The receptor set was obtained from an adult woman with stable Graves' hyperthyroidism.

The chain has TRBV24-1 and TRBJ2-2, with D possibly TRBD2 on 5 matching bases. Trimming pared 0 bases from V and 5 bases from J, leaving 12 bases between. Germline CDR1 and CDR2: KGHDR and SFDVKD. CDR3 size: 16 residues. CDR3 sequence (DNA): TGTGCCACCAGTGATTTGAAAGGCTCGGGGACCGGGGAGCTGTTTTTT. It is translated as CATSDLKGSGTGELFF.

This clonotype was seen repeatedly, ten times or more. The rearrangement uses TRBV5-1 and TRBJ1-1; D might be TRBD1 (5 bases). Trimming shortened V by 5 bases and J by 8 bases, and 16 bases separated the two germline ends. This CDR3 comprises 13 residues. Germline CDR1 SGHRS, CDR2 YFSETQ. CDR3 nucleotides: TGCGCCAGCAGTTCTCGGGGCGATTGGGAAGCTTTCTTT. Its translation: CASSSRGDWEAFF.

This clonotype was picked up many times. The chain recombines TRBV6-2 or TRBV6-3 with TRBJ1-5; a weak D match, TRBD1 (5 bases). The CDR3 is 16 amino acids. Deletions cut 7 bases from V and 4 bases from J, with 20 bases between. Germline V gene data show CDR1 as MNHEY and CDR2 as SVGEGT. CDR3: CASTTRGVGGNQPQHF. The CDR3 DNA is TGTGCCAGCACAACCCGGGGTGTTGGGGGAAATCAGCCCCAGCATTTT.

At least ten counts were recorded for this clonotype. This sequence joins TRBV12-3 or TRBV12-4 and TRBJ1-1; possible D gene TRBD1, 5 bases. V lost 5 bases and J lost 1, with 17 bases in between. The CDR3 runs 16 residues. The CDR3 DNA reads TGTGCCAGCAGTCCCGGGTCGGGACGAACGAACACTGAAGCTTTCTTT. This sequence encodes CASSPGSGRTNTEAFF.

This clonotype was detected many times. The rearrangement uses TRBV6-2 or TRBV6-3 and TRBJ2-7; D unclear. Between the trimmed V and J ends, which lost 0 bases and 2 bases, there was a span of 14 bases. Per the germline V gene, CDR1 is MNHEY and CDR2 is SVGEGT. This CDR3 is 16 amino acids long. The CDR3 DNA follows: TGTGCCAGCAGTTACTCGATAACTATCAGTACCTACGAGCAGTACTTC. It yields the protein CASSYSITISTYEQYF.

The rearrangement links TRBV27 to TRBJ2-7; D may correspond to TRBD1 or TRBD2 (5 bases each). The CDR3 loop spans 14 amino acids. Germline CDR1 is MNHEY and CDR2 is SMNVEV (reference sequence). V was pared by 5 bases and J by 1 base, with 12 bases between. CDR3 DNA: TGTGCCAGCAGTCCGGGACGGATGTCCTACGAGCAGTACTTC. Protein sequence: CASSPGRMSYEQYF.

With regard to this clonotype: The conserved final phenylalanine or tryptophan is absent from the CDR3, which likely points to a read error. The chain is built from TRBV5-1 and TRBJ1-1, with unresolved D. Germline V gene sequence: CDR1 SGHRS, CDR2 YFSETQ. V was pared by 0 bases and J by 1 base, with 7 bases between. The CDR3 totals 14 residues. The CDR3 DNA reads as TGCGCCAGCAGCTTGGATCCGGGGAACACTGAAGCTTTCTTG. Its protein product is CASSLDPGNTEAFL.

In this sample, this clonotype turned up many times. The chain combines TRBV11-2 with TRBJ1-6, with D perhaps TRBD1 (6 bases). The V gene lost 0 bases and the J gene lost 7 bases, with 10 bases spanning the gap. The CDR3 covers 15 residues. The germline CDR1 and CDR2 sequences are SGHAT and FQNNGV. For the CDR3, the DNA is TGTGCCAGCAGCTTAGACAGGGGACGCAATTCACCCCTCCACTTT. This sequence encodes CASSLDRGRNSPLHF.

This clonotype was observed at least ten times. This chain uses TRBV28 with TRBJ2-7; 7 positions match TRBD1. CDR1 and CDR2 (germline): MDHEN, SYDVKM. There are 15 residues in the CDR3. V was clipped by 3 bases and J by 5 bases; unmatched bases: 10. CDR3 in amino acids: CASSFIWGQGDEQYF. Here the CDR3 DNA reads TGTGCCAGCAGTTTTATTTGGGGGCAGGGGGACGAGCAGTACTTC.

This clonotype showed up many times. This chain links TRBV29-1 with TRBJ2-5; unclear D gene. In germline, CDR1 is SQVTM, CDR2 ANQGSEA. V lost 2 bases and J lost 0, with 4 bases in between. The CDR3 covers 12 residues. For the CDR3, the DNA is TGCAGCGTTGAATCGGACCAAGAGACCCAGTACTTC. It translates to CSVESDQETQYF.

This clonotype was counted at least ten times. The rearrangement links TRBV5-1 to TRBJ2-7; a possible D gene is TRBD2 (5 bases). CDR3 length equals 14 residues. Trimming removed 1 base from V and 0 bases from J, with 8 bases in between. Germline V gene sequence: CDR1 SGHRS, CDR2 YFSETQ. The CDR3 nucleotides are TGCGCCAGCAGCTTGCGGGAAAGCTCCTACGAGCAGTACTTC. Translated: CASSLRESSYEQYF.

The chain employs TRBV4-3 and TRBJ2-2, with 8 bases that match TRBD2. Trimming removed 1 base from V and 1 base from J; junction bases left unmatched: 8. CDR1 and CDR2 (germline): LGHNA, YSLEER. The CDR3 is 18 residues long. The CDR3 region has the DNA TGCGCCAGCAGCCAAGGTCTGATACTAGCGGAGAACACCGGGGAGCTGTTTTTT. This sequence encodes CASSQGLILAENTGELFF.

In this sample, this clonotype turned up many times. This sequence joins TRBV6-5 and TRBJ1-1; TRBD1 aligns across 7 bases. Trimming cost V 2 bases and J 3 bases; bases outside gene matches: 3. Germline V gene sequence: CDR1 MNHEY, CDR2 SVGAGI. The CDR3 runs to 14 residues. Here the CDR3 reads CASSYRQGYTEAFF. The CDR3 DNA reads TGTGCCAGCAGTTACCGACAGGGATACACTGAAGCTTTCTTT.